The 26 T cell receptor beta chains reported below all come from one sample, sequenced in a study of OX40 agonist ivuxolimab in advanced cancers. Only in-frame clones appear in the TCRdb table, and some are missing; sequencing was by immunoSEQ multiplex PCR. The table includes 50,000 to 75,000 clones, about four fifths detected once. The source was CD4+ or CD8+ T cells sorted from blood, collected in a trial of the OX40 agonist ivuxolimab. The receptors originated from an adult with an advanced solid tumor such as melanoma, head and neck, liver or kidney cancer.

The chain links TRBV6-1 to TRBJ2-1; D might be TRBD2 (5 bases). V was clipped by 2 bases and J by 8 bases, with 10 bases between them. CDR1 and CDR2 (germline): MNHNS, SASEGT. CDR3 length: 13 residues. The CDR3 DNA sequence: TGTGCCAGCAGTGAAACTAGTTTGGATGAGCAGTTCTTC. Its protein is CASSETSLDEQFF.

The V call is TRBV19, the J call TRBJ1-2, with 11 positions matching TRBD1. CDR1 LNHDA and CDR2 SQIVND come from the germline V gene (reference sequence). This CDR3 region has 15 residues. The V segment lost 8 bases and the J segment 4 bases; nucleotides outside the gene matches: 9. Here the CDR3 reads CASSDGTGGFYGYTF. The CDR3 DNA sequence: TGTGCCAGTTCAGATGGGACAGGGGGTTTCTATGGCTACACCTTC. The entire variable domain, with the rest obtained from reference TRBV19 and TRBJ1-2, is as follows: DGGITQSPKYLFRKEGQNVTLSCEQNLNHDAMYWYRQDPGQGLRLIYYSQIVNDFQKGDIAEGYSVSREKKESFPLTVTSAQKNPTAFYLCASSDGTGGFYGYTFGSGTRLTVV.

The chain is built from TRBV19 and TRBJ1-1; 11 bases agree with TRBD1. The CDR3 consists of 19 residues. Germline loops: CDR1 LNHDA, CDR2 SQIVND (reference sequence). Germline trimming cut 6 bases from V and 5 bases from J; bases unmatched to any gene: 20. The chain's CDR3 is CASRSRRTGGEGGGTEAFF. CDR3 sequence (DNA): TGTGCCAGTAGAAGTCGACGGACAGGGGGCGAGGGGGGAGGAACTGAAGCTTTCTTT.

The chain has TRBV4-3 and TRBJ2-7; possibly TRBD2 for D (5 bases). From germline, CDR1 is LGHNA and CDR2 YSLEER. The CDR3 covers 16 residues. V was cut by 0 bases and J by 2 bases, with 14 bases left in between. The CDR3 bases are TGCGCCAGCAGCCAAGAGGGTGGAAGGAGGACCTACGAGCAGTACTTC. This translates into CASSQEGGRRTYEQYF.

The chain is built from TRBV6-1 and TRBJ1-3; unclear D gene. The V and J ends lost 0 bases and 0 bases respectively, with 9 bases between them. The CDR3 is 16 amino acids. CDR1 MNHNS and CDR2 SASEGT come from the germline V gene. CDR3 amino acids: CASSEASSSSGNTIYF. In DNA form, the CDR3 reads TGTGCCAGCAGTGAAGCGAGCTCCTCCTCTGGAAACACCATATATTTT.

The chain has TRBV27 and TRBJ1-2; a possible D gene is TRBD1 (6 bases). Trimming cost V 5 bases and J 1 base, with 17 bases left between them. CDR3 length equals 16 residues. Germline-derived CDR1 and CDR2 are MNHEY and SMNVEV (reference sequence). Written as DNA, the CDR3 is TGTGCCAGCAGTACCCGTGAGGGGACACATAACTATGGCTACACCTTC. Its protein product is CASSTREGTHNYGYTF.

The chain is built from TRBV18 and TRBJ1-4; D is perhaps TRBD1 (6 bases). V lost 3 bases, J lost 12 bases, and 17 bases lay in between. This CDR3 comprises 14 residues. Germline V lookup: CDR1 KGHSH, CDR2 LQKENI. CDR3 loop: CASSPREGGWELFF. CDR3 DNA: TGTGCCAGCTCACCCCGGGAGGGGGGCTGGGAACTGTTTTTT.

The rearrangement uses TRBV7-9 and TRBJ2-5; D ambiguous. CDR1 and CDR2 from the germline V gene are SEHNR and FQNEAQ (reference sequence). V was clipped by 5 bases and J by 3 bases, with 13 bases between them. The CDR3 spans 14 residues. The CDR3 region is CASSPEVGEETQYF. The CDR3 DNA sequence: TGTGCCAGCAGCCCAGAGGTAGGAGAAGAGACCCAGTACTTC.

DNA of the CDR3: TGTGCCAGCAGTAGCCCGACAGGTCAAGAGACCCAGTACTTC. It translates to CASSSPTGQETQYF. This chain joins TRBV6-5 and TRBJ2-5; a possible D gene is TRBD1 (6 bases). The CDR3 spans 14 residues. The V gene lost 5 bases and the J gene lost 2 bases, with 12 bases spanning the gap. CDR1 is MNHEY, CDR2 SVGAGI, per germline.

The chain is built from TRBV7-9 and TRBJ1-6; 8 bases are shared with TRBD1. V lost 3 bases to trimming and J lost 5 bases; unmatched junction nucleotides: 3. The CDR3 is made up of 15 amino acids. Germline CDR1 SEHNR, CDR2 FQNEAQ (reference sequence). The CDR3 DNA reads as TGTGCCAGCAGCTTCCTGACAGGGGATAATTCACCCCTCCACTTT. It is translated as CASSFLTGDNSPLHF.

V is TRBV27 and J is TRBJ1-5; 8 bases align to TRBD1. Germline V gives CDR1 MNHEY, CDR2 SMNVEV (reference sequence). This CDR3 spans 14 amino acids. V gave up 5 bases and J gave up 5 bases; unmatched junction bases: 5. CDR3 sequence (DNA): TGTGCCAGCAGTCCAGGGGGCGCACATCAGCCCCAGCATTTT. Amino acids: CASSPGGAHQPQHF.

The chain has TRBV5-1 and TRBJ2-3; perhaps D is TRBD1 or TRBD2 (5 bases each). The V gene's germline CDR1 is SGHRS and CDR2 YFSETQ. The CDR3 totals 14 residues. Trimming removed 2 bases at V and 0 bases at J, with 7 bases between. The CDR3 region has the DNA TGCGCCAGCAGCTTTCGGGACAGCACAGATACGCAGTATTTT. Encoded protein: CASSFRDSTDTQYF.

CDR3 sequence: CASSILAGGLYNEQFF. The CDR3, as DNA: TGTGCCAGTAGTATATTAGCGGGGGGGCTTTACAATGAGCAGTTCTTC. The chain has TRBV19 and TRBJ2-1; 11 bases agree with TRBD2. With V trimmed by 2 bases and J by 4 bases, 4 bases remained unmatched. This CDR3 has 16 amino acids. The germline V gene encodes CDR1 LNHDA and CDR2 SQIVND (reference sequence).

Worth noting for this clone: The junction departs from the called germline gene at one end, perhaps through a read error. Other DNA sequences in the same sample also yield this CDR3. J is TRBJ2-3 and V is TRBV7-7; D is perhaps TRBD1 or TRBD2 (5 bases each). The CDR3 contains 13 residues. Germline V gene lookup returns CDR1 SSHAT and CDR2 FNYEAQ (reference sequence). This CDR3 reads CASSRDSTDTQYF. The CDR3 bases are TGTGCTAGCAGTCGGGACAGCACAGATACGCAGTATTTT.

The CDR3 protein is CASRPDRGRTEAFF. The CDR3 DNA reads as TGCGCCAGCAGGCCCGACAGGGGCAGAACTGAAGCTTTCTTT. J is TRBJ1-1 and V is TRBV5-1; 8 bases align to TRBD1. The CDR3 has 14 amino acids. With V trimmed by 5 bases and J by 5 bases, 8 bases remained unmatched. Germline CDR1 is SGHRS and CDR2 is YFSETQ. The complete variable domain, with remaining parts taken from reference TRBV5-1 and TRBJ1-1, reads KAGVTQTPRYLIKTRGQQVTLSCSPISGHRSVSWYQQTPGQGLQFLFEYFSETQRNKGNFPGRFSGRQFSNSRSEMNVSTLELGDSALYLCASRPDRGRTEAFFGQGTRLTVV.

The chain couples TRBV29-1 to TRBJ1-1; D uncertain. Trimming stripped 7 bases from V and 9 bases from J, with 18 bases between. The length of the CDR3 is 12 residues. Germline V CDR1 and CDR2: SQVTM, ANQGSEA. The CDR3 nucleotides read TGCAGCGCTTCACAGAAGAGCCGCCAAGCTTTCTTT. Its protein product is CSASQKSRQAFF.

This chain links TRBV5-1 with TRBJ2-5; 7 bases agree with TRBD1. The CDR3 runs to 15 residues. V shed 4 bases, J shed 1 base, and the junction held 7 bases outside the gene matches. Germline loops: CDR1 SGHRS, CDR2 YFSETQ. The CDR3 region has the DNA TGCGCCAGCAGCCGTGGACAGGCGGGCCAAGAGACCCAGTACTTC. It codes for CASSRGQAGQETQYF.

This chain connects TRBV5-1 to TRBJ2-5, with 10 bases matching TRBD1. Trimming cost V 3 bases and J 4 bases; bases outside gene matches: 3. This CDR3 contains 14 residues. Per the germline V gene, CDR1 is SGHRS and CDR2 is YFSETQ. CDR3 sequence reads: CASSSTGGGETQYF. The CDR3 coding sequence is TGCGCCAGCAGCTCGACAGGGGGCGGAGAGACCCAGTACTTC.

This clone was detected only once. V gene TRBV19 combines with J gene TRBJ1-2; maybe TRBD1 (6 bases). Germline V lookup: CDR1 LNHDA, CDR2 SQIVND (reference sequence). Trimming removed 4 bases from V and 8 bases from J, with 17 bases in between. The CDR3 contains 14 residues. The CDR3 spells CASSTPTGNIGYTF. CDR3 nucleotides: TGTGCCAGTAGTACCCCAACAGGGAATATCGGCTACACCTTC.

The chain employs TRBV6-1 and TRBJ1-2; no clear D. Germline V lookup: CDR1 MNHNS, CDR2 SASEGT. The CDR3 is made up of 14 amino acids. V was pared by 1 base and J by 1 base, with 7 bases between. The DNA of the CDR3 is TGTGCCAGCAGTGAAGTTATACTTAACTATGGCTACACCTTC. This gives the protein CASSEVILNYGYTF.

V is TRBV11-3 and J is TRBJ2-7, with no clear D. This CDR3 is built from 11 residues. Germline CDR1 and CDR2: SGHNT and YENEEA. The V and J ends lost 5 bases and 0 bases respectively, with 2 bases between them. CDR3 amino acids: CASSRSYEQYF. Written as DNA, the CDR3 is TGTGCCAGCAGCCGCTCCTACGAGCAGTACTTC.

This rearrangement joins TRBV4-2 to TRBJ2-7, with TRBD1 matching over 7 bases. Germline V lookup: CDR1 LGHNA, CDR2 YNFKEQ. This CDR3 has 17 residues. J was trimmed by 7 bases and V by 5 bases; bases with no gene match: 20. CDR3 protein: CASSSTPGLRGSEEQYF. The CDR3 DNA sequence: TGTGCCAGCAGCTCAACACCGGGCCTCAGGGGGTCTGAGGAGCAGTACTTC.

The chain links TRBV5-1 to TRBJ1-2; possibly TRBD1 for D (5 bases). CDR1 is SGHRS and CDR2 is YFSETQ in the germline V gene. The CDR3 is 13 amino acids. The ends were cut back, 3 bases at V and 4 bases at J, with 10 bases in the middle. The CDR3 region has the DNA TGCGCCAGCAGCTACGGACAAGCCTATGGCTACACCTTC. This gives the protein CASSYGQAYGYTF.

J is TRBJ2-7 and V is TRBV2; 7 positions agree with TRBD1. CDR3 length equals 13 residues. With 8 bases clipped from V and 0 bases from J, the junction kept 4 bases outside the gene matches. Germline V gives CDR1 SNHLY, CDR2 FYNNEI. The chain's CDR3 is CASHWDSSYEQYF. The CDR3, as DNA: TGTGCCAGCCATTGGGACAGCTCCTACGAGCAGTACTTC.

The chain recombines TRBV10-3 with TRBJ2-7; 9 bases are shared with TRBD1. Losses at the gene ends were 8 bases for V and 5 bases for J; bases not matched to a gene: 10. The CDR3 runs to 14 residues. The germline V gene has CDR1 ENHRY and CDR2 SYGVKD. The CDR3, as DNA: TGTGCCATCCGGCCGGGACAGGGCACCCACGAGCAGTACTTC. This translates into CAIRPGQGTHEQYF.

V and J are TRBV28 and TRBJ1-5, with a possible D match to TRBD1 (6 bases). Germline loops: CDR1 MDHEN, CDR2 SYDVKM. This CDR3 spans 15 amino acids. With 5 bases removed from V and 5 bases from J, the gap between germline ends came to 16 bases. The CDR3 region is CASSALGGRDQPQHF. The CDR3 DNA follows: TGTGCCAGCAGTGCCCTAGGGGGGAGAGATCAGCCCCAGCATTTT.